Presented here are 30 T cell receptor beta chains from one specimen sequenced in a study of breast tumors, draining lymph nodes, adjacent tissues. Each CDR3 protein gets one entry after TCRdb re-called the multiplex PCR reads with MiXCR. The sample contains approximately 130,000 distinct CDR3 sequences, 21% of which appear only once. Breast cancer patients provided tissue from their axillary draining lymph nodes. Input material: axillary lymph node tissue. These receptors all come from a female donor with breast cancer. Some clones in this sample may be carry-over from other donors' samples.

This clonotype was seen repeatedly, ten times or more. The gene calls are TRBV5-1 and TRBJ1-2; tentatively, D is TRBD1 (5 bases). The CDR3 sequence is 13 residues long. V dropped 6 bases and J dropped 5 bases, with 14 bases sitting between them. CDR1 and CDR2 from the germline V gene are SGHRS and YFSETQ. CDR3 DNA sequence: TGCGCCAGCAAGCGTCAAACAGGATATGGCTACACCTTC. Its translation: CASKRQTGYGYTF. Full variable domain (missing parts from reference TRBV5-1 and TRBJ1-2): KAGVTQTPRYLIKTRGQQVTLSCSPISGHRSVSWYQQTPGQGLQFLFEYFSETQRNKGNFPGRFSGRQFSNSRSEMNVSTLELGDSALYLCASKRQTGYGYTFGSGTRLTVV.

This clonotype was observed many times. This chain joins TRBV20-1 and TRBJ2-1, with 10 nucleotides matching TRBD2. The V and J ends lost 6 bases and 0 bases, in that order; junction bases with no gene match: 5. The CDR3 totals 15 residues. Germline loops: CDR1 DFQATT, CDR2 SNEGSKA (reference sequence). The CDR3 DNA reads TGCAGTGCAGTACTAGCGGGATACTCCTACAATGAGCAGTTCTTC. Amino acid sequence: CSAVLAGYSYNEQFF.

This clonotype has at least ten counts. The chain carries TRBV7-9 and TRBJ1-4; D may be TRBD1 (6 bases). The V and J ends lost 3 bases and 5 bases respectively, with 16 bases between them. Germline V CDR1 and CDR2: SEHNR, FQNEAQ (reference sequence). The CDR3 extends over 16 amino acids. CDR3 nucleotide sequence: TGTGCCAGCAGCTTCATTATGGACAGCGAAAATGAAAAACTGTTTTTT. Its protein is CASSFIMDSENEKLFF.

This clonotype was counted ten times or more. The chain links TRBV5-1 to TRBJ2-1, with no clear D. The CDR3 loop spans 14 amino acids. CDR1 SGHRS and CDR2 YFSETQ come from the germline V gene. Trimming took off 0 bases at V and 5 bases at J, with 9 bases between the two ends. The CDR3 coding sequence is TGCGCCAGCAGCTTGGGGGATTTTAACAATGAGCAGTTCTTC. This encodes CASSLGDFNNEQFF.

This clonotype was detected many times. The chain carries TRBV24-1 and TRBJ2-5; a weak D match, TRBD2 (7 bases). The CDR3 covers 17 residues. Germline CDR1 reads KGHDR; CDR2 reads SFDVKD. Trimming left V 1 base short and J 4 bases short, with 18 bases between. CDR3 DNA: TGTGCCACCAGTGATTTTGCCGATGGGGGGGCGGGAGAGACCCAGTACTTC. Protein sequence: CATSDFADGGAGETQYF.

This clonotype was recorded at least ten times. The chain recombines TRBV3-1 with TRBJ2-1, with D perhaps matching TRBD2 (6 bases). Trimming shortened V by 6 bases and J by 7 bases, and 25 bases separated the two germline ends. The CDR3 is made up of 17 amino acids. Germline V gene data show CDR1 as LGHDT and CDR2 as YNNKEL (reference sequence). In DNA, the CDR3 is TGTGCCAGCAGTCCCCTGTTCGAGCGGGTCGCCCAGAATGAGCAGTTCTTC. Residues: CASSPLFERVAQNEQFF.

In regard to this clonotype: This may be a read error: a much more frequent sequence differs by one nucleotide. This CDR3 fails to terminate in the conserved phenylalanine or tryptophan, so it likely reflects a read error. The chain couples TRBV9 to TRBJ2-2; D is possibly TRBD1 (5 bases). This CDR3 has 13 amino acids. Germline assignment: CDR1 SGDLS and CDR2 YYNGEE. With 6 bases removed from V and 3 bases from J, the gap between germline ends came to 9 bases. CDR3 protein: CASTIGDTGELFV. The CDR3 DNA reads TGTGCCAGCACCATAGGGGACACCGGGGAGCTGTTTGTT.

This clonotype was seen many times. The chain uses TRBV6-5 and TRBJ2-7; tentative D call: TRBD2 (5 bases). V was trimmed by 6 bases and J by 2 bases, leaving 17 bases between them. The CDR3 has 15 amino acids. From germline, CDR1 is MNHEY and CDR2 SVGAGI. CDR3 sequence: CASRPEYQRTYEQYF. The DNA for the CDR3 is TGTGCCAGCAGGCCTGAATACCAGCGGACCTACGAGCAGTACTTC.

This clonotype was seen ten or more times. The J gene is TRBJ1-6, the V gene TRBV9; the D gene is possibly TRBD1 (5 bases). Germline V gene lookup returns CDR1 SGDLS and CDR2 YYNGEE. The V and J ends lost 2 bases and 6 bases respectively, with 9 bases between them. The CDR3 extends over 14 amino acids. DNA for the CDR3: TGTGCCAGCAGCGTCAGGGTGGGTAATTCACCCCTCCACTTT. It translates to CASSVRVGNSPLHF.

This clonotype occurred many times. The chain couples TRBV2 to TRBJ2-7; possible D gene TRBD1, 6 bases. The CDR3 totals 14 residues. The V and J ends lost 4 bases and 2 bases respectively, with 12 bases between them. The germline V gene encodes CDR1 SNHLY and CDR2 FYNNEI. The CDR3 DNA follows: TGTGCCAGCAGTGTTCGTCAGGGGACCTACGAGCAGTACTTC. Its translation is CASSVRQGTYEQYF.

The CDR3 nucleotides read TGTGCCTGGACGACAGGGGGCAGAGATACGCAGTATTTT. This translates into CAWTTGGRDTQYF. This chain connects TRBV30 to TRBJ2-3; 10 bases agree with TRBD1. CDR3 length equals 13 residues. V shed 4 bases and J 5 bases; nucleotides not matched to a gene: 3. Germline V gene lookup returns CDR1 GTSNPN and CDR2 SVGIG (reference sequence).

The CDR3 sequence is CASSPRIAGGRQNIQYF. Written as DNA, the CDR3 is TGTGCCAGCAGCCCGCGGATAGCGGGAGGACGTCAAAACATTCAGTACTTC. The J gene is TRBJ2-4, the V gene TRBV7-9; 10 bases line up with TRBD2. J lost 5 bases, V lost 5 bases, and 12 bases had no gene match. Per the germline V gene, CDR1 is SEHNR and CDR2 is FQNEAQ (reference sequence). This CDR3 has 17 residues.

In regard to this clonotype: This may be a read error, as it is one base from a much larger clone. The chain combines TRBV2 with TRBJ2-6; TRBD2 matches at 10 bases. In germline, CDR1 is SNHLY, CDR2 FYNNEI. The CDR3 runs 16 residues. CDR3 sequence: CVSREREGSGANVLTF. The CDR3 bases are TGTGTCAGCAGGGAGCGGGAGGGCTCTGGGGCCAACGTCCTGACTTTC.

The table lists this clonotype with many counts. The chain uses TRBV29-1 and TRBJ2-7, with D perhaps matching TRBD2 (5 bases). There are 14 residues in the CDR3. Germline V gene lookup returns CDR1 SQVTM and CDR2 ANQGSEA. This CDR3 reads CTGNLHMRAYEQYF. CDR3 coding DNA: TGCACCGGAAACCTACATATGCGGGCCTACGAGCAGTACTTC.

This clonotype was counted many times. The J gene is TRBJ2-1, the V gene TRBV20-1; TRBD2 agrees at 11 bases. From germline, CDR1 is DFQATT and CDR2 SNEGSKA (reference sequence). The CDR3 sequence is 15 residues long. V trimming: 2 bases; J trimming: 4 bases; junction bases outside the gene matches: 4. In DNA, the CDR3 is TGCAGTGCTAGAACCGGGACTAGCGGTTACAATGAGCAGTTCTTC. Encoded protein: CSARTGTSGYNEQFF.

For this clonotype: A single base separates this from a much larger clone, so it may be a read error. Here the CDR3 omits its conserved ending phenylalanine or tryptophan, so a read error is the likely source. The chain has TRBV2 and TRBJ1-5; perhaps TRBD1 as D (6 bases). Germline V gene sequence: CDR1 SNHLY, CDR2 FYNNEI. V shed 6 bases and J shed 0 bases, with 21 bases lying between them. The CDR3 covers 18 residues. This CDR3 reads CASSPQRGTPYSNQPQHL. The CDR3 region has the DNA TGTGCCAGCAGCCCTCAGAGGGGGACACCTTATAGCAATCAGCCCCAGCATCTT.

This clonotype was seen ten or more times. This chain connects TRBV11-2 to TRBJ1-4; TRBD1 might be the D (6 bases). CDR1 is SGHAT and CDR2 is FQNNGV in the germline V gene. Trimming pared 4 bases from V and 8 bases from J, leaving 17 bases between. There are 15 residues in the CDR3. CDR3 loop: CASSSHRDNREKLFF. CDR3 nucleotide sequence: TGTGCCAGCAGCTCACACCGGGACAATCGAGAAAAACTGTTTTTT.

In the case of this clonotype: A much more abundant neighbour one base away suggests this may be a read error. The gene calls are TRBV11-2 and TRBJ2-5; no clear D gene. The CDR3 totals 11 residues. The germline CDR1 and CDR2 sequences are SGHAT and FQNNGV. As DNA, the CDR3 is TGTGCCAGCAGCTCAGCGAAGACCCGGTACTTC. It encodes CASSSAKTRYF.

This clonotype was seen only once. This may arise from a read error, as a much more abundant clone is one base away. The gene calls are TRBV4-1 and TRBJ1-4; 10 bases line up with TRBD1. The CDR3 is 15 residues long. CDR1 and CDR2 from the germline V gene are MGHRA and YSYEKL. J gave up 9 bases and V 4 bases, and 8 bases lay outside the gene matches. CDR3 sequence (DNA): TGCGCCAGCAGCCCGAGGGACAGGGGTGACCAAAAACTGTTTTTT. This sequence encodes CASSPRDRGDQKLFF.

V gene TRBV28 combines with J gene TRBJ1-2, with D perhaps TRBD1 (5 bases). The V end was cut by 3 bases, the J end by 2 bases, with 13 bases between. Germline lookup yields CDR1 MDHEN and CDR2 SYDVKM. The CDR3 is 15 amino acids. This CDR3 is CASSLRSAGNYGYTF. The CDR3, as DNA: TGTGCCAGCAGTTTGAGGAGTGCAGGGAACTATGGCTACACCTTC.

Points on this clonotype: A much larger clone lies a single base off, so this may be a read error. This chain joins TRBV2 and TRBJ1-2, with TRBD1 matching over 7 bases. With V trimmed by 7 bases and J by 2 bases, 7 bases remained unmatched. CDR3 size: 14 residues. From germline, CDR1 is SNHLY and CDR2 FYNNEI. The CDR3 here is CASKGTEDNYGYTF. CDR3 nucleotide sequence: TGTGCCAGCAAAGGGACAGAGGACAACTATGGCTACACCTTC.

This clonotype was found many times. The chain couples TRBV4-2 to TRBJ1-2, with D perhaps TRBD1 (6 bases). The CDR3 spans 16 residues. Germline loops: CDR1 LGHNA, CDR2 YNFKEQ. Trimming left V 4 bases short and J 3 bases short, with 18 bases between. The CDR3 DNA sequence: TGTGCCAGCAGCCGCTTGCCCCCAGGACAGCACTATGGCTACACCTTC. The encoded protein is CASSRLPPGQHYGYTF.

Points on this clonotype: The junction shows a germline mismatch at one end, possibly a read error. The genes are TRBV20-1 and TRBJ2-1; D gene uncertain. Germline loops: CDR1 DFQATT, CDR2 SNEGSKA (reference sequence). The CDR3 contains 11 residues. CDR3: CSARAGNEQFF. The DNA of the CDR3 is TGCAGTGCTAGAGCGGGCAATGAGCAATTCTTC.

This clonotype was found many times. V gene TRBV24-1 combines with J gene TRBJ2-1, with a possible D match to TRBD2 (5 bases). This CDR3 has 14 amino acids. V lost 7 bases and J 0 bases, leaving 9 bases between the germline ends. Germline V gene data show CDR1 as KGHDR and CDR2 as SFDVKD. The CDR3 loop is CATSAEGSYNEQFF. The CDR3, as DNA: TGTGCCACCAGCGCAGAGGGCTCCTACAATGAGCAGTTCTTC.

This clonotype was found many times. The chain joins TRBV12-3 or TRBV12-4 to TRBJ2-1; the D is unclear. The V gene lost 1 base and the J gene lost 2 bases, with 9 bases spanning the gap. CDR3 length: 15 residues. For the CDR3, the DNA is TGTGCCAGCAGTTTAGACGAGCTCACCTACAATGAGCAGTTCTTC. It translates to CASSLDELTYNEQFF.

Many counts were recorded for this clonotype. The chain employs TRBV10-3 and TRBJ2-1; TRBD1 might be the D (6 bases). Trimming shortened V by 6 bases and J by 4 bases, and 10 bases separated the two germline ends. There are 13 residues in the CDR3. Looked up from germline, CDR1 is ENHRY and CDR2 is SYGVKD. The CDR3 DNA reads TGTGCCATCAGGAACAGGGAGTACAATGAGCAGTTCTTC. Protein: CAIRNREYNEQFF.

This clonotype showed up many times. CDR3 residues: CASSVDLQTYNEQFF. CDR3 sequence (DNA): TGTGCCAGCAGCGTAGACTTACAAACCTACAATGAGCAGTTCTTC. The rearrangement links TRBV9 to TRBJ2-1; D remains ambiguous. V dropped 0 bases and J dropped 2 bases, with 9 bases sitting between them. The CDR3 is 15 amino acids. Germline assignment: CDR1 SGDLS and CDR2 YYNGEE. Combining the CDR3 with reference TRBV9 and TRBJ2-1 gives the whole variable domain DSGVTQTPKHLITATGQRVTLRCSPRSGDLSVYWYQQSLDQGLQFLIQYYNGEERAKGNILERFSAQQFPDLHSELNLSSLELGDSALYFCASSVDLQTYNEQFFGPGTRLTVL.

This clonotype appeared many times. V is TRBV6-4 and J is TRBJ2-5; no definite D call. There are 13 residues in the CDR3. Deletions cut 5 bases from V and 3 bases from J, with 10 bases between. Per germline, CDR1 MRHNA and CDR2 SNTAGT. For the CDR3, the DNA is TGTGCCAGCAGTAGCAGCCCTAAAGAGACCCAGTACTTC. Translated: CASSSSPKETQYF.

This clonotype was seen repeatedly, ten times or more. The chain has TRBV7-8 and TRBJ2-1; a possible D gene is TRBD2 (6 bases). V shed 0 bases and J shed 4 bases, with 13 bases lying between them. CDR1 and CDR2 (germline): SGHVS, FQNEAQ. The CDR3 is made up of 16 amino acids. The CDR3: CASSLAALGGYNEQFF. The CDR3 coding sequence is TGTGCCAGCAGCTTAGCGGCCTTGGGAGGATACAATGAGCAGTTCTTC.

This clonotype appeared many times. This chain joins TRBV4-1 and TRBJ2-7, with D possibly being TRBD2 (6 bases). Trimming removed 4 bases from V and 7 bases from J, with 23 bases in between. The germline CDR1 and CDR2 sequences are MGHRA and YSYEKL. The CDR3 spans 16 residues. The CDR3 here is CASSPEVTSPSTEQYF. The CDR3 bases are TGCGCCAGCAGCCCCGAGGTTACTAGCCCCTCTACAGAGCAGTACTTC.